The 4 T cell receptor beta chains below come from one sample, sequenced in a study of regulatory T cells in long-lasting Graves disease. Documented time point: newly diagnosed GD, antithyroid drugs for less than 3 months. There was RNA extracted from PBMCs, and the TCR library was made from it. With iRepertoire HTBI primers and Arm-PCR of CDR3 regions, TCR beta libraries were built. TCRdb called the multiplex PCR reads again in MiXCR, with one record for every CDR3 protein. The table has roughly 500,000 distinct CDR3 sequences, around 12% seen once. The same data also went into a second study, on T cells in Graves' hyperthyroidism and ophthalmopathy.

Sequenced here: peripheral blood mononuclear cells (PBMCs), sampled at new diagnosis, from a patient treated with antithyroid drugs. These receptors all come from a young woman with Graves disease.

This clonotype was counted ten times or more. The rearrangement joins TRBV3-1 to TRBJ2-1; D is possibly TRBD2 (6 bases). The CDR3 totals 17 residues. The V end was cut by 3 bases, the J end by 4 bases, with 19 bases between. Per germline, CDR1 LGHDT and CDR2 YNNKEL (reference sequence). CDR3: CASSQEGRSRIYNEQFF. The CDR3 bases are TGTGCCAGCAGCCAGGAGGGGAGGTCCCGTATATACAATGAGCAGTTCTTC.

The sample holds many counts of this clonotype. V gene TRBV15 combines with J gene TRBJ2-5; D remains unclear. Germline lookup yields CDR1 LNHNV and CDR2 YYDKDF (reference sequence). The ends were cut back, 6 bases at V and 1 base at J, with 6 bases in the middle. The CDR3 runs to 12 residues. CDR3: CATRAGQETQYF. Written as DNA, the CDR3 is TGTGCCACCAGGGCTGGCCAAGAGACCCAGTACTTC.

This clonotype was recorded many times. This rearrangement joins TRBV28 to TRBJ2-5; D might be TRBD2 (6 bases). Trimming pared 3 bases from V and 5 bases from J, leaving 19 bases between. This CDR3 is 16 amino acids long. Germline CDR1 MDHEN, CDR2 SYDVKM. The CDR3 loop reads CASSFWGGPSLETQYF. The CDR3 nucleotides read TGTGCCAGCAGTTTCTGGGGAGGCCCGTCATTGGAGACCCAGTACTTC.

This clonotype was found many times. The genes are TRBV12-3 or TRBV12-4 and TRBJ1-6; maybe TRBD1 (5 bases). This CDR3 is 15 amino acids long. The V end lost 5 bases, the J end lost 6 bases, and 14 bases lay between the germline ends. CDR3 coding DNA: TGTGCCAGCAGTCCCAGGGACGGATTTAATTCACCCCTCCACTTT. Amino acid sequence: CASSPRDGFNSPLHF.